Listed below are T cell receptor beta chains from one sample, sequenced in a study of shared clonotypes between healthy human individuals. The assay was immunoSEQ multiplex PCR, and TCRdb's table has in-frame clones only and misses some. The table lists approximately 530,000 clones, roughly 95% of them singletons. The source material was naive CD4+ T cells sorted from blood. These receptors were taken from a woman aged 25 to 39 in good health. Each CDR3 is given with its conserved first and last residue. The D gene is left open where the match is weak. A clone size is listed for some rows: how often the clone was seen (once, few, many), or a class if it is expanded.

clone size: NA; J gene: TRBJ2-7; D gene: TRBD2; V gene: TRBV28; CDR3 DNA: TGTGCCAGCAGTTTGGGGGGGATCTCCTACGAGCAGTACTTC; CDR3 protein: CASSLGGISYEQYF
clone size: NA; J gene: TRBJ1-3; D gene: NA; V gene: TRBV12-1; CDR3 DNA: TGTGCCAGCAGCTTACCTCCCGGGGACAGGGACGAATTCTCTGGAAACACCATATATTTT; CDR3 protein: CASSLPPGDRDEFSGNTIYF
clone size: NA; J gene: TRBJ1-3; D gene: TRBD1; V gene: TRBV13; CDR3 DNA: TGTGCCAGCAGCACAACCGGACAGGGAATAACTGGAAACACCATATATTTT; CDR3 protein: CASSTTGQGITGNTIYF
clone size: NA; J gene: TRBJ1-5; D gene: NA; V gene: TRBV25-1; CDR3 DNA: TGTGCCAGCAGGGGACTGGACCATCAGCCCCAGCATTTT; CDR3 protein: CASRGLDHQPQHF
clone size: once; J gene: TRBJ2-7; D gene: TRBD2; V gene: TRBV30; CDR3 DNA: TGTGCCTCCGAAGGTCCAGCGGGAGACTTATACGAGCAGTACTTC; CDR3 protein: CASEGPAGDLYEQYF
clone size: NA; J gene: TRBJ2-7; D gene: NA; V gene: TRBV28; CDR3 DNA: TGTGCCAGCCGGGGGACTCTGAAGCAGTACTTC; CDR3 protein: CASRGTLKQYF
clone size: once; J gene: TRBJ1-1; D gene: TRBD1; V gene: TRBV2; CDR3 DNA: TGTGCCAGCAGGGCAAAGACAGGGTGGGGCACTGAAGCTTTCTTT; CDR3 protein: CASRAKTGWGTEAFF
clone size: NA; J gene: TRBJ1-5; D gene: NA; V gene: TRBV28; CDR3 DNA: TGTGCCAGCAGTTGGACAGTTCAGGGTCAGCCCCAGCATTTT; CDR3 protein: CASSWTVQGQPQHF
clone size: NA; J gene: TRBJ1-3; D gene: NA; V gene: TRBV7-6; CDR3 DNA: TGTGCCAGCAGCTTAAATTCTGGAAACACCATATATTTT; CDR3 protein: CASSLNSGNTIYF
clone size: NA; J gene: TRBJ2-1; D gene: NA; V gene: TRBV2; CDR3 DNA: TGTGCCAGCAGTGAACCTAGTAGGGGTAATGAGCAGTTCTTC; CDR3 protein: CASSEPSRGNEQFF
clone size: NA; J gene: TRBJ1-5; D gene: TRBD1; V gene: TRBV5-5; CDR3 DNA: TGTGCCAGCAGCTACGGGACAGGGGCTGGTCAGCCCCAGCATTTT; CDR3 protein: CASSYGTGAGQPQHF
clone size: NA; J gene: TRBJ2-7; D gene: NA; V gene: TRBV7-7; CDR3 DNA: TGTGCCAGCAGCCCCACGAACTCCTACGAGCAGTACTTC; CDR3 protein: CASSPTNSYEQYF
clone size: NA; J gene: TRBJ2-1; D gene: NA; V gene: TRBV7-2; CDR3 DNA: TGTGCCAGCAGCTTTAGCGGAAGCTCCTACAATGAGCAGTTCTTC; CDR3 protein: CASSFSGSSYNEQFF
clone size: NA; J gene: TRBJ2-7; D gene: TRBD2; V gene: TRBV7-9; CDR3 DNA: TGTGCCAGCAGCCGACCACGATTCGGGAGGGTCGAGCAGTACTTC; CDR3 protein: CASSRPRFGRVEQYF
clone size: NA; J gene: TRBJ1-1; D gene: NA; V gene: TRBV28; CDR3 DNA: TGTGCCAGCAGGGGGTCTTTGGGGAAGACCACTGAAGCTTTCTTT; CDR3 protein: CASRGSLGKTTEAFF
clone size: NA; J gene: TRBJ2-7; D gene: TRBD2; V gene: TRBV5-1; CDR3 DNA: TGCGCCAGCAGCCCGCCCACGGGGACTAGGAACGAGCAGTACTTC; CDR3 protein: CASSPPTGTRNEQYF
clone size: once; J gene: TRBJ2-2; D gene: NA; V gene: TRBV28; CDR3 DNA: TGTGCCAGCAGTTCTGATACCGGGGAGCTGTTTTTT; CDR3 protein: CASSSDTGELFF
clone size: NA; J gene: TRBJ2-7; D gene: TRBD2; V gene: TRBV5-4; CDR3 DNA: TGTGCCAGCAGCTCGTACGGGAGGCAGCTCTACGAGCAGTACTTC; CDR3 protein: CASSSYGRQLYEQYF
clone size: NA; J gene: TRBJ1-5; D gene: TRBD1; V gene: TRBV7-8; CDR3 DNA: TGTGCCAGCAGCTTAGCCGGACAGGGTACGCCCCAGCATTTT; CDR3 protein: CASSLAGQGTPQHF
clone size: NA; J gene: TRBJ2-2; D gene: TRBD2; V gene: TRBV5-8; CDR3 DNA: TGTGCCAGCAGCTTCCAACCTACGGGGGGAGGGCCGACCGGGGAGCTGTTTTTT; CDR3 protein: CASSFQPTGGGPTGELFF
clone size: NA; J gene: TRBJ2-2; D gene: NA; V gene: TRBV10-3; CDR3 DNA: TGTGCCATCAGTGGAGTCGGCCGTTGGACCGGGGAGCTGTTTTTT; CDR3 protein: CAISGVGRWTGELFF
clone size: NA; J gene: TRBJ2-1; D gene: TRBD1; V gene: TRBV5-1; CDR3 DNA: TGCGCCAGCAGCTACCAATACTCGACAGGGTCCAATGAGCAGTTCTTC; CDR3 protein: CASSYQYSTGSNEQFF
clone size: few; J gene: TRBJ1-1; D gene: TRBD1; V gene: TRBV4-2; CDR3 DNA: TGTGCCAGCACCACTACAGGGGAGCGCACTGAAGCTTTCTTT; CDR3 protein: CASTTTGERTEAFF
clone size: NA; J gene: TRBJ2-3; D gene: TRBD2; V gene: TRBV4-2; CDR3 DNA: TGTGCCAGCAGCCCAATTGGGGTACTAGCGGGAGTTGATACGCAGTATTTT; CDR3 protein: CASSPIGVLAGVDTQYF
clone size: NA; J gene: TRBJ2-5; D gene: TRBD2; V gene: TRBV7-9; CDR3 DNA: TGTGCCAGCAGGGGGCGAGGGACTACCACCGAACGTGACCAAGAGACCCAGTACTTC; CDR3 protein: CASRGRGTTTERDQETQYF
clone size: NA; J gene: TRBJ2-1; D gene: TRBD2; V gene: TRBV27; CDR3 DNA: TGTGCCAGCAGTTCCCGGGCCCCGGGAGGGGATGAGCAGTTCTTC; CDR3 protein: CASSSRAPGGDEQFF
clone size: NA; J gene: TRBJ1-1; D gene: NA; V gene: TRBV10-1; CDR3 DNA: TGCGCCAGCAGTGAGGGGCTGAACACTGAAGCTTTCTTT; CDR3 protein: CASSEGLNTEAFF
clone size: NA; J gene: TRBJ2-1; D gene: NA; V gene: TRBV5-4; CDR3 DNA: TGTGCCAGCAGCTTGCCGAGCGGTAACCACAATGAGCAGTTCTTC; CDR3 protein: CASSLPSGNHNEQFF
clone size: NA; J gene: TRBJ2-3; D gene: NA; V gene: TRBV5-1; CDR3 DNA: TGCGCCAGCAGGAGGGGGGAGGAGGCAGATACGCAGTATTTT; CDR3 protein: CASRRGEEADTQYF
clone size: NA; J gene: TRBJ1-1; D gene: TRBD1; V gene: TRBV28; CDR3 DNA: TGTGCCAGCAGTTTAGATCAGGGGGTGGTGACTGAAGCTTTCTTT; CDR3 protein: CASSLDQGVVTEAFF
clone size: NA; J gene: TRBJ1-6; D gene: NA; V gene: TRBV27; CDR3 DNA: TGTGCCAGCAGCCCCAACTGGTATTCACCCCTCCACTTT; CDR3 protein: CASSPNWYSPLHF
clone size: NA; J gene: TRBJ2-3; D gene: TRBD2; V gene: TRBV6-4; CDR3 DNA: TGTGCCAGCAGTGAGGGCGGGAGGAGTTCAGATACGCAGTATTTT; CDR3 protein: CASSEGGRSSDTQYF
clone size: NA; J gene: TRBJ2-7; D gene: NA; V gene: TRBV5-1; CDR3 DNA: TGCGCCAGCAGCTCCTTGGACAGTCCCTACGAGCAGTACTTC; CDR3 protein: CASSSLDSPYEQYF
clone size: NA; J gene: TRBJ2-3; D gene: NA; V gene: TRBV28; CDR3 DNA: TGTGCCAGCACTCTAGGGGGGGGGCTGGCAGATACGCAGTATTTT; CDR3 protein: CASTLGGGLADTQYF
clone size: NA; J gene: TRBJ2-1; D gene: NA; V gene: TRBV18; CDR3 DNA: TGTGCCAGCTCATTAAACAGGGTTCTTCGAGCCGGAAACTCCTTCAATGAGCAGTTCTTC; CDR3 protein: CASSLNRVLRAGNSFNEQFF
clone size: NA; J gene: TRBJ1-6; D gene: NA; V gene: TRBV10-3; CDR3 DNA: TGTGCCATCAGTGAAGTCGATTCACCCCTCCACTTT; CDR3 protein: CAISEVDSPLHF
clone size: once; J gene: TRBJ1-1; D gene: NA; V gene: TRBV6-6; CDR3 DNA: TGTGCCAGCAGTTACTCGATGGGCAGCACTAACACTGAAGCTTTCTTT; CDR3 protein: CASSYSMGSTNTEAFF
clone size: NA; J gene: TRBJ1-1; D gene: TRBD1; V gene: TRBV18; CDR3 DNA: TGTGCCAGCTCACCGGTGGAGGGGGCGAACACTGAAGCTTTCTTT; CDR3 protein: CASSPVEGANTEAFF
clone size: NA; J gene: TRBJ2-3; D gene: TRBD1; V gene: TRBV5-1; CDR3 DNA: TGCGCCAGCAGCCTAGGACAGGGAGGAACAGATACGCAGTATTTT; CDR3 protein: CASSLGQGGTDTQYF
clone size: NA; J gene: TRBJ2-1; D gene: TRBD2; V gene: TRBV29-1; CDR3 DNA: TGCAGCACTGGGGGTCAAGGCGGGAGGCGCCCCTCCTACAATGAGCAGTTCTTC; CDR3 protein: CSTGGQGGRRPSYNEQFF
clone size: NA; J gene: TRBJ2-5; D gene: NA; V gene: TRBV7-9; CDR3 DNA: TGTGCCAGCATCCACCCCACTGGAGAGACCCAGTACTTC; CDR3 protein: CASIHPTGETQYF
clone size: NA; J gene: TRBJ2-7; D gene: NA; V gene: TRBV18; CDR3 DNA: TGTGCCAGCTCACCAGCAGGACCCTCCTCCTACGAGCAGTACTTC; CDR3 protein: CASSPAGPSSYEQYF
clone size: NA; J gene: TRBJ2-5; D gene: NA; V gene: TRBV29-1; CDR3 DNA: TGCAGCGCCCTCCGGGTGTTGGGGGAGACCCAGTACTTC; CDR3 protein: CSALRVLGETQYF
clone size: NA; J gene: TRBJ2-7; D gene: NA; V gene: TRBV9; CDR3 DNA: TGTGCCAGCAGCGTAGGGGCAGCTACCAGGTACGAGCAGTACTTC; CDR3 protein: CASSVGAATRYEQYF
clone size: NA; J gene: TRBJ1-5; D gene: NA; V gene: TRBV10-3; CDR3 DNA: TGTGCCATCAGTGAGTATAGCAATCAGCCCCAGCATTTT; CDR3 protein: CAISEYSNQPQHF
clone size: once; J gene: TRBJ2-5; D gene: TRBD2; V gene: TRBV29-1; CDR3 DNA: TGCAGCGTTGCGGCGGGGGGCTCAACCCGGGAAGAGACCCAGTACTTC; CDR3 protein: CSVAAGGSTREETQYF
clone size: NA; J gene: TRBJ2-1; D gene: TRBD2; V gene: TRBV18; CDR3 DNA: TGTGCCAGCTCACCACCGAAAACTAGCGGGAGTTTGAATGAGCAGTTCTTC; CDR3 protein: CASSPPKTSGSLNEQFF
clone size: NA; J gene: TRBJ1-5; D gene: NA; V gene: TRBV19; CDR3 DNA: TGTGCCAGTTGCGATTCTAAACCCTTTTTACAGCCCCAGCATTTT; CDR3 protein: CASCDSKPFLQPQHF
clone size: NA; J gene: TRBJ2-7; D gene: NA; V gene: TRBV4-1; CDR3 DNA: TGCGCCAGCAGCCAAGAAGGAGGAAACCTCTTCTACGAGCAGTACTTC; CDR3 protein: CASSQEGGNLFYEQYF
clone size: NA; J gene: TRBJ2-2; D gene: NA; V gene: TRBV7-9; CDR3 DNA: TGTGCCAGCAGGGAGATAGGGGGCGCGGGAATCACCGGGGAGCTGTTTTTT; CDR3 protein: CASREIGGAGITGELFF
clone size: NA; J gene: TRBJ2-3; D gene: NA; V gene: TRBV5-1; CDR3 DNA: TGCGCCAGCAGCTGGCAGGGTACTAGCACAGATACGCAGTATTTT; CDR3 protein: CASSWQGTSTDTQYF
clone size: NA; J gene: TRBJ2-7; D gene: NA; V gene: TRBV18; CDR3 DNA: TGTGCCAGCTCACCAAACGCTGGCTCCTACGAGCAGTACTTC; CDR3 protein: CASSPNAGSYEQYF
clone size: NA; J gene: TRBJ2-3; D gene: NA; V gene: TRBV9; CDR3 DNA: TGTGCCAGCAGCCCCGGTCAGTCCGCAGATACGCAGTATTTT; CDR3 protein: CASSPGQSADTQYF